The sequence of this TCR beta chain was determined in a study of blood T cell repertoires in COVID-19. Looking at the study overall: The United States, Italy and Spain provided the acute and convalescent COVID-19 samples. The cDNA or gDNA used as material had been derived from T cells, B-cell-depleted T cells, or PBMCs.

V shed 6 bases, J shed 3 bases, and the junction held 8 bases outside the gene matches. CDR3 length: 14 residues. Germline CDR1 and CDR2: ENHRY and SYGVKD. Authors' processing steps: Scientists estimated how many nucleated cells there were by amplifying reference gene primers. This table comes from immunoSEQ multiplex PCR, and its TCRdb copy is limited to in-frame clones, with some not included. The V and J calls and the clone size are those of that table, but D and trimming were determined from the DNA. The table lists some 300,000 clones, around 88% of them singletons. The clonotype comes from a woman aged 30 to 39 who had recovered from COVID-19. The material sequenced was peripheral blood. The rearrangement joins TRBV10-3 to TRBJ2-7, with 7 bases that match TRBD1. CDR3 in amino acids: CAISLTGKDYEQYF. The CDR3 coding sequence is TGTGCCATCAGCCTGACAGGGAAAGACTACGAGCAGTACTTC.